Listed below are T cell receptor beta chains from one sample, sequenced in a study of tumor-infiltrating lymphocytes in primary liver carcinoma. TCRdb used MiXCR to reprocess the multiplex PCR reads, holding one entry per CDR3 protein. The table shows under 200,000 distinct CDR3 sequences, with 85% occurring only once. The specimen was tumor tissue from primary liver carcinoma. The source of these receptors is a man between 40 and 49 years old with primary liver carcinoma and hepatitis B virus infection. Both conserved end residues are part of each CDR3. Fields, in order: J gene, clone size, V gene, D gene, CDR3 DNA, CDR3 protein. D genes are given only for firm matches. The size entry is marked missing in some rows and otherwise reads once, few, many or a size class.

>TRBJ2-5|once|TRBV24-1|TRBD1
TGTGGCGCCAGTGATTCTGGGCGACAGGGGGCTACGGAGGCCCAGTACTTC
CGASDSGRQGATEAQYF
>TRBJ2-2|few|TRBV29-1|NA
TGCAGCGTTTCCGGGCCGGGGAACACTGGGGACCTGTTTTTT
CSVSGPGNTGDLFF
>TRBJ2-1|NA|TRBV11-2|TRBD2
TGTGCCAGCAGCTTAGGACTAGCCAGTGAGCAGTTTTTT
CASSLGLASEQFF
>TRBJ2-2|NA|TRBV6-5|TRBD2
TGTGCAAGTTTCTCCGGACTAGTTACCGGGGAGCTGTTTTTT
CASFSGLVTGELFF
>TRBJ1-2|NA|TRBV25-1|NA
TGTGCCAGCATCGCGGCAGGGGTAAATGGCCACACCTTC
CASIAAGVNGHTF
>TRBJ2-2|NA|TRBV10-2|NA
TGCGCCAGCAATGGACGAAGAGGGAGTGGGGAGCTGTCTTTT
CASNGRRGSGELSF
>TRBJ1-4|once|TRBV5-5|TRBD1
TGTGCCAGCAGCCCCCAGGGACAGGGGGCGCGGAAACTGTTATTT
CASSPQGQGARKLLF
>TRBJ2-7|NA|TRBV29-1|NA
TGCAGCGTTGAGTCGCAGGGGAACGGCAAGCAGTATTTC
CSVESQGNGKQYF
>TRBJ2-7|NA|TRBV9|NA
TGTGCCAGCAGCGTAGGAGGGGGAGGCTACGAGCAGTACTTC
CASSVGGGGYEQYF
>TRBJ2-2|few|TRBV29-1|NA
TGTAGAGGTACCCAGGGGTCCGGGGAGCCGTTTTTT
CRGTQGSGEPFF
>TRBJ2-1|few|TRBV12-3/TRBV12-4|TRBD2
TGTGCCAATATGACTAGCGGGAGATACAATGAACAGTTCTTC
CANMTSGRYNEQFF
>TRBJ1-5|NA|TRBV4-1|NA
TGCGCCAGCAGCCACCAGTCAGATATGCAGCATTTT
CASSHQSDMQHF
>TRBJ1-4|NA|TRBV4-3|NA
TGCACCAGCAGCCGAGAAATCGGGACAGAAAAACTGTTTTTT
CTSSREIGTEKLFF
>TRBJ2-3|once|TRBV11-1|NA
TGCGCCAGCACTTTGCCGAGGGAGAGCATAGATACGCAGTATTTT
CASTLPRESIDTQYF
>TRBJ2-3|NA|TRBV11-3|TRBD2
TGTGCCAGCAGCTGCAGTCCGGCGGGAGGGGTGGATACACAGTATTTT
CASSCSPAGGVDTQYF
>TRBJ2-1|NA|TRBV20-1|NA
TGCAGTGCTAGTTTGTCTAGGGGATACAATGAGCAGTTCTTC
CSASLSRGYNEQFF
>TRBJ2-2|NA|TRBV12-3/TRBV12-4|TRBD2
TGTTCCAGCAGAGCCGGGACTAGTCAAGTCGGGGAGCTGTTATTT
CSSRAGTSQVGELLF
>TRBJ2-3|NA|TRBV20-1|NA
TGCAGTGCTAGAGATATTCCCGTTGTAGAAACGCAATATTTT
CSARDIPVVETQYF
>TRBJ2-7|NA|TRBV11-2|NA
TGTGCCAGCATATCTAACAGGAACTCATACAAGCAGTACTTC
CASISNRNSYKQYF
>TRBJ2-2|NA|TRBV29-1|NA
TGCAGCGCTGCAGATGGTTCCGGGGCGCTGTTTTTT
CSAADGSGALFF
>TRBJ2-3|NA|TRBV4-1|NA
TGCGCCAGCAGGGTCAATAGCTGGAGGACAGATACGCAGTTTTTT
CASRVNSWRTDTQFF
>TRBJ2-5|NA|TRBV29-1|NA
TGCAGCGTTGAAAACGCGGCGGGTAGATCGGAGACCCAATACTTC
CSVENAAGRSETQYF
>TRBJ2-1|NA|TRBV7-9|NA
TGTGCCAGCAGCTTATCTCTAGCGTGGTCCTACAATAAGCAATTCTTC
CASSLSLAWSYNKQFF
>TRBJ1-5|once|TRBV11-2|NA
TGTGTCAGCAGTTTAGTAGGGAAAACAGGGAGCAATCAGCCCCAGCATTTT
CVSSLVGKTGSNQPQHF
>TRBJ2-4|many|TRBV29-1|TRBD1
TGCAGCGTTGGTGGGGGACAGGGGACAAACATTCAGTACTTC
CSVGGGQGTNIQYF
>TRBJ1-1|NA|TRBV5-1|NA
TGCACCAGCAGCCCAAACAGTGGGACTGAAGCTTTCTTT
CTSSPNSGTEAFF
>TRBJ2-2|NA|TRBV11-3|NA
TGTGCCAGCAGCTTAAACACGAACACCGGCAAGCTGTTTTTT
CASSLNTNTGKLFF
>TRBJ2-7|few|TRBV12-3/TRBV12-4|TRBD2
TGTGCCAGGAGTCCAGCGGGAGTAAGGAACGAGCGGTACTTC
CARSPAGVRNERYF
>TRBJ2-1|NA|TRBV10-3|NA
TGTGCCATCAAAGAGGTTAGCTGGAGTATTGAGCAGTTCTTC
CAIKEVSWSIEQFF
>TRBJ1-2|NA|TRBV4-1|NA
TGTGCCAGCAGCCAAGAGAGGTACCCCCCCGCTGCCCAACCTACCTATGGCTACACCTTC
CASSQERYPPAAQPTYGYTF
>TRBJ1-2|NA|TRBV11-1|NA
TGTGCCAGTAGCTTGGGGAACCGAGGGCTATATGGCTACACCTTC
CASSLGNRGLYGYTF
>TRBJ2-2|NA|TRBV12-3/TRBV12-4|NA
TGTGCCAGCACACCGGGGAGTAGCACTGATGGGGAGCTGTTTTTT
CASTPGSSTDGELFF
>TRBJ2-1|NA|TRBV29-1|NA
TGCTGCCTTGTTGTCGCGGGCCTCTACAATGAGCAGTTCTTC
CCLVVAGLYNEQFF
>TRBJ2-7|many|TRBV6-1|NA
TGTGCCAGCAGTGAAGCAGACAGGAGCTCCTACGAGCAGTACTTC
CASSEADRSSYEQYF
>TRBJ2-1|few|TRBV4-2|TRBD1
TGTGCCAGTAGCCGACGGACAGGGACAGGTGTCAATGAGCAGTTCTTC
CASSRRTGTGVNEQFF
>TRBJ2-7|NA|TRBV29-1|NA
TGCAGCGTTGCCCCGGGACTGGCATCTGGAGAGCATTACTTC
CSVAPGLASGEHYF
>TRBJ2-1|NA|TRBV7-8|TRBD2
TGTGCCAGCAGCATAAAGACTAGCGGGAGTTCGAATGAGCAGTTTTTC
CASSIKTSGSSNEQFF
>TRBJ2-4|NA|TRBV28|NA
TGTGTCAGCAGTACATACCGGGCCAAGGCTAAAAACATTCAGTACTTC
CVSSTYRAKAKNIQYF
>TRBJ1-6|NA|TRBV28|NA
TGTGCCAGCAGTTTATATGGGTTAGGTAATTCATACCTCCACTTT
CASSLYGLGNSYLHF
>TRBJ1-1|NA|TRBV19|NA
TGTGCCAGTAGTATAGTAGCGGAAATGAACACTGAAGCTTTCTTT
CASSIVAEMNTEAFF
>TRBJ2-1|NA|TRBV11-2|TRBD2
TGTGCCAGTAGCCAGACTAGCTGGAGCAACAATGAGCAGTCCTTC
CASSQTSWSNNEQSF
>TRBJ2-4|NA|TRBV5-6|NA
TGTGCCAGCAGATGGTCGACCGGGCGTCAGTATTTC
CASRWSTGRQYF
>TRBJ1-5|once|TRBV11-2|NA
TGTACCAGCAGCCTAAGAGGGGGACTGACGAATCAACCCCAACATTTT
CTSSLRGGLTNQPQHF
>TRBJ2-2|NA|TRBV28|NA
TGTGTCAGCAGCCTCGCCGGGACGGACGTTGGGGAGCTGTTTTTT
CVSSLAGTDVGELFF
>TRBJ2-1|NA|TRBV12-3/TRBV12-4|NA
TGTGCCAGCACTCGTCGCTTGAGCTCCTACAATGAGCAGTTCTTC
CASTRRLSSYNEQFF
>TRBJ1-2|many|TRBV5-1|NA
TGCGCCAGCAGCTTTCGGGTTGGAGAAGGCTACACCTTC
CASSFRVGEGYTF
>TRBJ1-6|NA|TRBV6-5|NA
TGTGCCAGCAGTCATGAGGACACGAATTCACCCCTCCACTTT
CASSHEDTNSPLHF
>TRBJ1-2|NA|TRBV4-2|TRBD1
TGTGCCAGCAGTCAAGTAGGGACAGGGGGCGCAGCGGAGGGCTACACCTTC
CASSQVGTGGAAEGYTF
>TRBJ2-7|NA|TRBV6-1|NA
TGTACCAGCAGTCACTGGACCGTTACCACCTTCCGGGAGCAGTACTTC
CTSSHWTVTTFREQYF
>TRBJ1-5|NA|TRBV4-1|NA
TGCGCCAGTAGTCCCATAGAAGGGAGCAATCAGCCCCGGCATTTT
CASSPIEGSNQPRHF
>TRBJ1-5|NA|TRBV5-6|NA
TGTGCCAGCAGGTCAGGGTGGGACAATCAGCCCCAACATTTT
CASRSGWDNQPQHF
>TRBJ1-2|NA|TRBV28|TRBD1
TGTGCCAGCAGTACACCCCCCAGGACAGGGACCTATGTCTACACCTTC
CASSTPPRTGTYVYTF
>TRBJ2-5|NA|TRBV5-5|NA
TGTATCAGCAGCTTGGGTATAGATACCCAGTACTTC
CISSLGIDTQYF
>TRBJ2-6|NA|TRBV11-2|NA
TGTGCCACCCAGCGGCCGTGCTATGGGGCCAACGTCATGACTTTC
CATQRPCYGANVMTF
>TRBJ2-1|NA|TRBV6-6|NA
TGTGTCTGCAACCCTAGTGGGGGAGAGGTTGAGCAGTTCTTC
CVCNPSGGEVEQFF